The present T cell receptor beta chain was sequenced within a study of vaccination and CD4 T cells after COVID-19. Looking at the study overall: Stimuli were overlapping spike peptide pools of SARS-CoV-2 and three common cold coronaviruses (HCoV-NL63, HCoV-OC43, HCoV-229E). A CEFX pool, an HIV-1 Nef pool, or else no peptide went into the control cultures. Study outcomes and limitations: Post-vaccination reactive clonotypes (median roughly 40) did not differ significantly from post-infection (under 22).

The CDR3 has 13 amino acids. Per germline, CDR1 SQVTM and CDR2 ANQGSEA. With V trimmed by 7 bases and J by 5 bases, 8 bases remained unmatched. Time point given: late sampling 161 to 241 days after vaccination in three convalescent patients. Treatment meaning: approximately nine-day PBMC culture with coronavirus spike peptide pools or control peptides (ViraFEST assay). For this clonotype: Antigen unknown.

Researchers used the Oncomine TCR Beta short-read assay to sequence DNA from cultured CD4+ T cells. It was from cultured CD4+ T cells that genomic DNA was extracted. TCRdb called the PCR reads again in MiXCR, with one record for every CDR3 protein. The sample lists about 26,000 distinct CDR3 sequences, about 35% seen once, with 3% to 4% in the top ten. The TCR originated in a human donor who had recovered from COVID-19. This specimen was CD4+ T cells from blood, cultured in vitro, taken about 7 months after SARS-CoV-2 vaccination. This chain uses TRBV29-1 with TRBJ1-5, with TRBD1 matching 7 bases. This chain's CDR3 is CSASTDRDQPQHF. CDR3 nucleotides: TGCAGCGCGTCGACAGACAGGGATCAGCCCCAGCATTTT.